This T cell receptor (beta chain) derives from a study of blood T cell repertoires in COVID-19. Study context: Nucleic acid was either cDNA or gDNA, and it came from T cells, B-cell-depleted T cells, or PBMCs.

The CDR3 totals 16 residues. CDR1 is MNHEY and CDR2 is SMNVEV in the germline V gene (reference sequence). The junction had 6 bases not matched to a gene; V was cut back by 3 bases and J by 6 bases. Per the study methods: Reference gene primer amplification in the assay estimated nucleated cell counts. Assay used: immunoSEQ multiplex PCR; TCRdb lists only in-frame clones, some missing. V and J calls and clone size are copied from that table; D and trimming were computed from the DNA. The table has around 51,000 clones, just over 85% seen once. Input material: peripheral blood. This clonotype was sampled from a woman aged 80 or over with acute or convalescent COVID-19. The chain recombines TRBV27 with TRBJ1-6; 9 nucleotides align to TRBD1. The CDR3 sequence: CASSFSDRGPNSPLHF. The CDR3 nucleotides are TGTGCCAGCAGTTTTTCGGACAGGGGCCCTAATTCACCCCTCCACTTT.